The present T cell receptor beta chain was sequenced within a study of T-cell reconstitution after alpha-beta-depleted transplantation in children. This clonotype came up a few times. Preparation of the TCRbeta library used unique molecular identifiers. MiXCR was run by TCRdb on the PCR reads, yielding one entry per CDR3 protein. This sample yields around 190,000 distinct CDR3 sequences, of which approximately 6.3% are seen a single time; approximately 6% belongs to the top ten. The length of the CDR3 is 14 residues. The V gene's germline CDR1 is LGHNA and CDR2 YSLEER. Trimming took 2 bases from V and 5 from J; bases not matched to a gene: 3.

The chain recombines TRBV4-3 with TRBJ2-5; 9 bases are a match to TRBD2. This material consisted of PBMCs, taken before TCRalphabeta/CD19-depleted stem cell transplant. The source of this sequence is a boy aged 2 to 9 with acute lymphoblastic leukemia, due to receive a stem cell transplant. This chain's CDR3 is CASSQTAGGETQYF. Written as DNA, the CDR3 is TGCGCCAGCAGCCAAACCGCGGGAGGGGAGACCCAGTACTTC.